The clone carrying this T cell receptor (beta chain) was counted between two and nine times. The antigen is not known. The data are from a study of T-cell memory formation after mild COVID-19. Study overall: Among the donors, TCR clusters were largely specific to each donor. General study results and limits: Clones that contracted from day 15 to 85 were balanced CD4/CD8, while later expanders leaned CD4+. Pre-infection memory held some responding clones, suggesting pre-existing cross-reactive T cells responded.

Each CDR3 protein is one row after TCRdb ran MiXCR on the 5' RACE reads. The table shows around 510,000 distinct CDR3 sequences, with about a fifth occurring only once. Germline V lookup: CDR1 SGHAT, CDR2 FQDESV (reference sequence). V lost 3 bases, J lost 8 bases, and 13 bases lay in between. CDR3 length equals 13 residues. The specimen was PBMCs or a T cell subset sorted from them (not recorded which). The TCR originated in an adult woman who had mild COVID-19 (a few samples of this study predate the infection). Cell type and time point are not known. The chain employs TRBV11-1 and TRBJ1-2; D call uncertain. The CDR3 here is CASSLLPGWGYTF. The CDR3 nucleotides read TGTGCCAGCAGCTTGTTACCAGGCTGGGGCTACACCTTC.